The source of this T cell receptor (beta chain) is a study of siplizumab effects on memory and regulatory T cells. In the case of this clone: Its antigen remains unknown.

Per germline, CDR1 MNHGY and CDR2 SVAAGI. The CDR3 loop spans 14 amino acids. Trimming at V came to 5 bases and at J to 7 bases, leaving 5 bases not matched to a gene. Using immunoSEQ multiplex PCR, the repertoire was profiled, and TCRdb retains in-frame clones only, with some absent. Here the sample spans about 6,600 clones, more than 35% being singletons. For around 6 days at 37°C, the mixed lymphocyte reaction cells were kept in coculture. This receptor was identified in a human donor in good health; the cells came from an allogeneic mixed lymphocyte reaction. Input material: CFSE-low (dividing) CD8+ T cells sorted from an allogeneic mixed lymphocyte reaction. The chain recombines TRBV6-9 with TRBJ1-5; TRBD1 aligns across 10 bases. For the CDR3, the DNA is TGTGCCAGCAGTAGACAGGGGGCAGGCCAGCCCCAGCATTTT. This encodes CASSRQGAGQPQHF.